This is a list of T cell receptor beta chains from one sample in a study of shared clonotypes between healthy human individuals. Method: immunoSEQ multiplex PCR; TCRdb's copy keeps in-frame clones and lacks some. Of fewer than 850,000 clones in the sample, 55% to 75% are singletons; the top ten hold 1.8%. The sample taken for sequencing was memory CD4+ T cells sorted from blood. The receptors come from a woman aged 30 to 39 in good health. CDR3s include the opening cysteine and the closing phenylalanine or tryptophan. D genes are given only for firm matches. Size values are once, few and many counts, or a class for expanded clones, and some rows have none.

NA TRBJ2-7 TRBV2 NA CASSEDGPGQYF TGTGCCAGCAGTGAAGACGGACCAGGGCAGTACTTC
TRBD1 TRBJ1-1 TRBV6-5 NA CASSRTGVNTEAFF TGTGCCAGCAGCCGGACAGGGGTGAACACTGAAGCTTTCTTT
NA TRBJ2-2 TRBV10-3 NA CAISVGTTNTGELFF TGTGCCATCAGTGTGGGAACAACGAACACCGGGGAGCTGTTTTTT
TRBD2 TRBJ2-2 TRBV18 once CASSPLPRGSGSYTGELFF TGTGCCAGCTCACCCCTCCCCAGGGGTAGCGGGAGTTACACCGGGGAGCTGTTTTTT
NA TRBJ2-5 TRBV10-3 NA CAISGTDQETQYF TGTGCCATCAGTGGGACAGATCAAGAGACCCAGTACTTC
TRBD2 TRBJ2-7 TRBV6-5 once CASRAGTSIEQYF TGTGCCAGCAGGGCCGGGACTAGTATAGAGCAGTACTTC
NA TRBJ2-6 TRBV7-2 NA CASSYSGTAASGANVLTF TGTGCCAGCAGCTATTCCGGGACTGCAGCCTCTGGGGCCAACGTCCTGACTTTC
TRBD2 TRBJ2-1 TRBV7-8 NA CASSLGGPGLGGNEQFF TGTGCCAGCAGCTTAGGGGGGCCGGGACTAGGAGGCAATGAGCAGTTCTTC
NA TRBJ1-3 TRBV6-1 NA CASAIFGGNTIYF TGTGCCAGCGCCATATTCGGTGGAAACACCATATATTTT
TRBD1 TRBJ1-3 TRBV19 NA CASSKDRTSGNTIYF TGTGCCAGTAGTAAGGACAGGACGTCTGGAAACACCATATATTTT
NA TRBJ2-2 TRBV18 NA CASSRSAGRTGELFF TGTGCCAGCTCACGGTCGGCAGGGCGAACCGGGGAGCTGTTTTTT
NA TRBJ2-7 TRBV11-2 NA CASSSGPGLSEQYF TGTGCCAGCAGCTCCGGACCGGGACTGAGCGAGCAGTACTTC
NA TRBJ1-2 TRBV5-8 once CASSPEGHYGYTF TGTGCCAGCAGCCCGGAGGGCCACTATGGCTACACCTTC
NA TRBJ2-7 TRBV20-1 NA CSARLHYEQYF TGCAGTGCGAGGCTACATTACGAGCAGTACTTC
NA TRBJ1-2 TRBV28 NA CASSLVGARFGYTF TGTGCCAGCAGTTTAGTCGGGGCGCGATTTGGCTACACCTTC
TRBD1 TRBJ2-7 TRBV4-1 few CASSLRTGESYEQYF TGCGCCAGCAGCCTCCGGACAGGGGAATCCTACGAGCAGTACTTC
NA TRBJ2-1 TRBV21-1 NA CASSQETGTACNEQFF TGTGCCAGCAGCCAAGAGACCGGGACTGCCTGCAATGAGCAGTTCTTC
NA TRBJ1-1 TRBV5-1 NA CASSLVQEDTEAFF TGCGCCAGCAGCTTGGTTCAGGAGGACACTGAAGCTTTCTTT
TRBD2 TRBJ2-2 TRBV4-2 NA CASSTGLVSNTGELFF TGTGCCAGCAGCACCGGACTAGTCTCGAACACCGGGGAGCTGTTTTTT